This T cell receptor beta chain was sequenced during a study of blood T cell repertoires in COVID-19. Across the study: Nucleic acid was either cDNA or gDNA, and it came from T cells, B-cell-depleted T cells, or PBMCs.

CDR1 and CDR2 (germline): MDHEN, SYDVKM. After removal of 5 bases from V and 11 bases from J, the junction contained 12 bases not matched to a gene. The CDR3 totals 14 residues. In the original processing: Estimated nucleated cell counts came from reference gene primer amplification. Some clones are missing from TCRdb's copy, which holds only in-frame ones; the method was immunoSEQ multiplex PCR. From that table come the V and J calls and clone size; the DNA was used to work out D and trimming. The sample carries 140,000 or so clones, over 75% recorded once. This clonotype originated in a woman in her 50s with acute or convalescent COVID-19. Sequenced input: peripheral blood. The V and J genes are TRBV28 and TRBJ1-5; 7 bases agree with TRBD1. CDR3 sequence (DNA): TGTGCCAGCAGTCCAGGGGGGCGGGTACGGTCCCAGCATTTT. Protein product: CASSPGGRVRSQHF.